A single sample gave rise to the 31 T cell receptor beta chains below, sequenced in a study of cytomegalovirus exposure and HLA in healthy donors. Sequencing used immunoSEQ multiplex PCR; TCRdb keeps in-frame clones, though not all of them. The table has 300,000 to 350,000 clones, nearly 90% seen once. Specimen: PBMCs. All receptors come from a man younger than 40 in good health and CMV-seronegative.

The V gene is TRBV5-1, the J gene TRBJ2-7; no clear D gene. The CDR3 consists of 13 residues. V lost 0 bases and J 0 bases, leaving 4 bases between the germline ends. Germline V gene sequence: CDR1 SGHRS, CDR2 YFSETQ. The CDR3 reads CASSLGHSYEQYF. DNA for the CDR3: TGCGCCAGCAGCTTGGGACACTCCTACGAGCAGTACTTC.

V gene TRBV29-1 combines with J gene TRBJ2-6, with 12 bases matching TRBD1. CDR1 is SQVTM, CDR2 ANQGSEA, per germline. The CDR3 spans 15 residues. V lost 7 bases to trimming and J lost 4 bases; unmatched junction nucleotides: 5. The CDR3 here is CSAGQGARGANVLTF. The CDR3 DNA reads as TGCAGCGCGGGACAGGGGGCGCGAGGGGCCAACGTCCTGACTTTC.

The J gene is TRBJ2-2, the V gene TRBV5-4, with D maybe TRBD2 (7 bases). V was cut by 5 bases and J by 4 bases, with 12 bases left in between. The CDR3 is 14 residues long. The V gene's germline CDR1 is SGHNT and CDR2 YYREEE (reference sequence). The CDR3 loop is CASSGGGVTGELFF. CDR3 sequence (DNA): TGTGCCAGCAGTGGAGGGGGGGTCACCGGGGAGCTGTTTTTT. Full variable domain (missing parts from reference TRBV5-4 and TRBJ2-2): ETGVTQSPTHLIKTRGQQVTLRCSSQSGHNTVSWYQQALGQGPQFIFQYYREEENGRGNFPPRFSGLQFPNYSSELNVNALELDDSALYLCASSGGGVTGELFFGEGSRLTVL.

The rearrangement links TRBV6-5 to TRBJ1-1, with D perhaps TRBD1 (6 bases). The V gene's germline CDR1 is MNHEY and CDR2 SVGAGI. The CDR3 is 14 residues long. The V end lost 2 bases, the J end lost 1 base, and 8 bases lay between the germline ends. CDR3 residues: CASSYGTPNTEAFF. The CDR3 DNA sequence: TGTGCCAGCAGTTACGGGACACCGAACACTGAAGCTTTCTTT.

The chain joins TRBV19 to TRBJ2-3; 9 positions match TRBD2. The CDR3 runs 14 residues. Germline loops: CDR1 LNHDA, CDR2 SQIVND (reference sequence). J lost 1 base, V lost 7 bases, and 3 bases had no gene match. The CDR3 DNA reads TGTGCCAGTAAGAAGCGGGGGGGCACAGATACGCAGTATTTT. Translated, it gives CASKKRGGTDTQYF.

This clone was seen a handful of times. V and J are TRBV4-2 and TRBJ1-5; TRBD1 might be the D (5 bases). CDR3 length equals 16 residues. Trimming took off 0 bases at V and 9 bases at J, with 18 bases between the two ends. In germline, CDR1 is LGHNA, CDR2 YNFKEQ. CDR3 loop: CASSQEGGTGFGPQHF. Here the CDR3 DNA reads TGTGCCAGCAGCCAAGAAGGCGGGACTGGTTTTGGGCCCCAGCATTTT.

Written as DNA, the CDR3 is TGTGCCAGCAGTAAACGACAGGGGAGCTCCTACGAGCAGTACTTC. This codes for CASSKRQGSSYEQYF. The genes are TRBV6-6 and TRBJ2-7; 8 bases are a match to TRBD1. CDR1 is MNHNY and CDR2 is SVGAGI in the germline V gene (reference sequence). Germline trimming cut 5 bases from V and 0 bases from J; bases unmatched to any gene: 6. The CDR3 length is 15 residues.

The chain employs TRBV6-5 and TRBJ1-2, with 7 bases matching TRBD1. From germline, CDR1 is MNHEY and CDR2 SVGAGI. The CDR3 extends over 12 amino acids. The ends lost 10 bases at V and 4 bases at J; junction bases unmatched: 6. The CDR3, as DNA: TGTGCCACCCGACAGGGTCTCTATGGCTACACCTTC. Its translation: CATRQGLYGYTF.

The CDR3 bases are TGTGCCAGCAGGACAGGGGCCAGCGAGCAGTACTTC. Translation gives CASRTGASEQYF. The chain employs TRBV6-5 and TRBJ2-7; 8 bases match TRBD1. After removal of 6 bases from V and 6 bases from J, the junction contained 4 bases not matched to a gene. The CDR3 length is 12 residues. Germline-derived CDR1 and CDR2 are MNHEY and SVGAGI.

The DNA for the CDR3 is TGTGCCAGCAGCGCCGGCATGACAGAAAACTATGGCTACACCTTC. Its translation: CASSAGMTENYGYTF. The chain combines TRBV9 with TRBJ1-2; TRBD1 might be the D (5 bases). The V end lost 3 bases, the J end lost 2 bases, and 14 bases lay between the germline ends. CDR3 length: 15 residues. Germline values: CDR1 SGDLS, CDR2 YYNGEE.

The V gene is TRBV10-1, the J gene TRBJ2-7; a possible D gene is TRBD1 (6 bases). This CDR3 comprises 17 residues. Trimming took 3 bases from V and 3 from J, leaving 21 bases between them. In germline, CDR1 is WNHNN, CDR2 SYGVQD (reference sequence). The CDR3 reads CASSDTRIGTTDYEQYF. Written as DNA, the CDR3 is TGCGCCAGCAGTGATACTCGGATCGGGACAACCGACTACGAGCAGTACTTC.

The gene calls are TRBV11-2 and TRBJ2-5; 9 bases agree with TRBD1. The V gene's germline CDR1 is SGHAT and CDR2 FQNNGV. This CDR3 is built from 16 residues. Trimming removed 0 bases from V and 5 bases from J; junction bases left unmatched: 7. The CDR3 reads CASSLDYTGGLETQYF. In DNA, the CDR3 is TGTGCCAGCAGCTTAGATTACACAGGGGGCCTCGAGACCCAGTACTTC.

This chain uses TRBV7-2 with TRBJ2-3; 10 bases align to TRBD2. The CDR3 covers 16 residues. J gave up 0 bases and V 5 bases, and 5 bases lay outside the gene matches. Germline V gene data show CDR1 as SGHTA and CDR2 as FQGNSA. Here the CDR3 DNA reads TGTGCCAGCAGCGTCCTAGCGGGGGCGAGCACAGATACGCAGTATTTT. Translating gives CASSVLAGASTDTQYF.

This chain links TRBV5-1 with TRBJ2-1; 7 bases match TRBD1. CDR1 SGHRS and CDR2 YFSETQ come from the germline V gene. CDR3 length: 12 amino acids. Germline trimming cut 0 bases from V and 13 bases from J; bases unmatched to any gene: 4. The CDR3 region is CASSLAGTVQFF. The CDR3 nucleotides are TGCGCCAGCAGCTTGGCTGGGACAGTTCAGTTCTTC.

J is TRBJ2-5 and V is TRBV6-1, with 8 bases that match TRBD1. Germline V CDR1 and CDR2: MNHNS, SASEGT. Germline trimming cut 3 bases from V and 0 bases from J; bases unmatched to any gene: 6. This CDR3 is 16 amino acids long. CDR3 amino acids: CASSDREDRDQETQYF. CDR3 sequence (DNA): TGTGCCAGCAGTGACCGCGAGGACAGGGACCAAGAGACCCAGTACTTC.

This chain uses TRBV10-1 with TRBJ2-7, with 10 bases fitting TRBD1. CDR1 is WNHNN, CDR2 SYGVQD, per germline (reference sequence). This CDR3 spans 15 amino acids. V was pared by 6 bases and J by 3 bases, with 8 bases of the junction left unmatched. The CDR3 region is CASSGPGQGNYEQYF. DNA of the CDR3: TGCGCCAGCAGCGGACCGGGACAGGGGAACTACGAGCAGTACTTC.

V usage is TRBV18 and J usage is TRBJ1-1; D may be TRBD1 (6 bases). Germline CDR1 reads KGHSH; CDR2 reads LQKENI. CDR3 length: 13 residues. V dropped 5 bases and J dropped 3 bases, with 10 bases sitting between them. The CDR3 here is CASSYRVDTEAFF. The CDR3 bases are TGTGCCAGCTCATACAGGGTCGACACTGAAGCTTTCTTT.

The chain combines TRBV7-2 with TRBJ1-5; maybe TRBD1 (5 bases). The CDR3 totals 14 residues. The V end lost 6 bases, the J end lost 7 bases, and 16 bases lay between the germline ends. Germline lookup yields CDR1 SGHTA and CDR2 FQGNSA. The CDR3 nucleotides are TGTGCCAGCAGTTCCCAGGGTCCCCCCCAGCCCCAGCATTTT. Its protein is CASSSQGPPQPQHF.

The J gene is TRBJ1-5, the V gene TRBV28; 9 bases align to TRBD1. After removal of 6 bases from V and 8 bases from J, the junction contained 8 bases not matched to a gene. This CDR3 comprises 14 residues. CDR1 is MDHEN and CDR2 is SYDVKM in the germline V gene. CDR3 sequence: CASRTTGGGKPQHF. Written as DNA, the CDR3 is TGTGCCAGCAGAACAACAGGGGGCGGAAAGCCCCAGCATTTT.

A word on this clone: Within the sample, other DNA sequences also encode this same CDR3. The chain employs TRBV5-6 and TRBJ2-7; 10 bases match TRBD1. With 3 bases clipped from V and 4 bases from J, the junction kept 4 bases outside the gene matches. Germline CDR1 reads SGHDT; CDR2 reads YYEEEE. The CDR3 length is 14 residues. The CDR3 region has the DNA TGTGCCAGCAGCTCCGGGACAGGGGCGTACGAGCAGTACTTC. Translation gives CASSSGTGAYEQYF.

J is TRBJ2-3 and V is TRBV10-3, with 9 bases matching TRBD1. The germline gives CDR1 ENHRY, CDR2 SYGVKD. The V and J ends lost 0 bases and 2 bases, in that order; junction bases with no gene match: 0. This CDR3 is built from 15 residues. The CDR3 region is CAISESQGATDTQYF. In DNA form, the CDR3 reads TGTGCCATCAGTGAGTCACAGGGGGCCACAGATACGCAGTATTTT.

J is TRBJ2-1 and V is TRBV7-8; 7 bases agree with TRBD2. The CDR3 has 15 residues. With V trimmed by 0 bases and J by 4 bases, 3 bases remained unmatched. Germline V lookup: CDR1 SGHVS, CDR2 FQNEAQ. CDR3 DNA sequence: TGTGCCAGCAGCTTAGCCAGCGGGGCTTACAATGAGCAGTTCTTC. It specifies CASSLASGAYNEQFF.

CDR3 bases: TGTGCCAGCAGCGGGACAGGTCGGACAGATACGCAGTATTTT. This codes for CASSGTGRTDTQYF. The J gene is TRBJ2-3, the V gene TRBV6-6; TRBD1 matches at 8 bases. Germline loops: CDR1 MNHNY, CDR2 SVGAGI (reference sequence). V lost 6 bases, J lost 3 bases, and 5 bases stayed unmatched. The CDR3 loop spans 14 amino acids.

Here the CDR3 reads CATSRGGSGVKETQYF. The CDR3 DNA is TGTGCCACCAGCAGAGGGGGGAGCGGGGTTAAAGAGACCCAGTACTTC. The rearrangement uses TRBV15 and TRBJ2-5; 7 bases are a match to TRBD2. With V trimmed by 1 base and J by 3 bases, 8 bases remained unmatched. Germline CDR1 is LNHNV and CDR2 is YYDKDF (reference sequence). The CDR3 is 16 amino acids.

This clone was seen only once. The J gene is TRBJ2-6, the V gene TRBV9; 9 bases match TRBD1. V lost 4 bases to trimming and J lost 2 bases; unmatched junction nucleotides: 7. The germline CDR1 and CDR2 sequences are SGDLS and YYNGEE. This CDR3 spans 17 amino acids. CDR3 amino acids: CASSRQGVLTGANVLTF. CDR3 nucleotides: TGTGCCAGCAGCCGACAGGGGGTATTAACTGGGGCCAACGTCCTGACTTTC.

The genes are TRBV10-2 and TRBJ1-2, with 10 bases aligning to TRBD1. The germline gives CDR1 WSHSY, CDR2 SAAADI. The CDR3 loop spans 16 amino acids. Losses at the gene ends were 6 bases for V and 0 bases for J; bases not matched to a gene: 7. In DNA form, the CDR3 reads TGCGCCAGCAGGCCCGGGACAGGGGCGGCTAACTATGGCTACACCTTC. Amino acid sequence: CASRPGTGAANYGYTF.

The chain recombines TRBV18 with TRBJ1-2; 10 positions agree with TRBD1. With V trimmed by 3 bases and J by 2 bases, 12 bases remained unmatched. The CDR3 is made up of 18 amino acids. Germline CDR1 and CDR2: KGHSH and LQKENI. The CDR3 is CASSPKPGTGEGNYGYTF. CDR3 coding DNA: TGTGCCAGCTCACCGAAGCCCGGGACAGGGGAGGGGAACTATGGCTACACCTTC.

The J gene is TRBJ2-5, the V gene TRBV15, with 9 bases matching TRBD2. Trimming removed 3 bases from V and 1 base from J; junction bases left unmatched: 3. The germline CDR1 and CDR2 sequences are LNHNV and YYDKDF (reference sequence). The CDR3 sequence is 15 residues long. The CDR3 loop is CATSRTSGGQETQYF. The CDR3 DNA follows: TGTGCCACCAGCAGGACTAGCGGAGGCCAAGAGACCCAGTACTTC. The variable domain in full, with the rest retrieved from reference TRBV15 and TRBJ2-5, is DAMVIQNPRYQVTQFGKPVTLSCSQTLNHNVMYWYQQKSSQAPKLLFHYYDKDFNNEADTPDNFQSRRPNTSFCFLDIRSPGLGDTAMYLCATSRTSGGQETQYFGPGTRLLVL.

The rearrangement links TRBV12-5 to TRBJ2-1; 10 bases match TRBD1. This CDR3 comprises 17 residues. The germline gives CDR1 LGHNT, CDR2 FRNRAP. The V segment lost 2 bases and the J segment 3 bases; nucleotides outside the gene matches: 7. For the CDR3, the DNA is TGTGCTAGTGGTTTGTACCGGACAGGGGGAATCTACAATGAGCAGTTCTTC. It translates to CASGLYRTGGIYNEQFF.

The chain recombines TRBV27 with TRBJ1-2, with 7 nucleotides matching TRBD1. Germline-derived CDR1 and CDR2 are MNHEY and SMNVEV (reference sequence). Trimming at V came to 5 bases and at J to 0 bases, leaving 12 bases not matched to a gene. This CDR3 has 17 residues. This CDR3 is CASSPTTGADSNYGYTF. CDR3 in DNA: TGTGCCAGCAGTCCAACTACAGGGGCGGACTCTAACTATGGCTACACCTTC.

This chain links TRBV5-4 with TRBJ1-2; no reliable D call. Looked up from germline, CDR1 is SGHNT and CDR2 is YYREEE (reference sequence). The V end was cut by 4 bases, the J end by 2 bases, with 15 bases between. The CDR3 contains 15 residues. CDR3 DNA: TGTGCCAGCAGCACCGAGGGCGGAAACAACTATGGCTACACCTTC. It encodes CASSTEGGNNYGYTF.